These 9 T cell receptor beta chains were all obtained from the same sample, sequenced in a study of cytomegalovirus exposure and HLA in healthy donors. The PCR used 60 Vbeta and 13 Jbeta primers. Data came from immunoSEQ multiplex PCR; TCRdb stores just in-frame clones and leaves some out. Altogether over 150,000 clones are present, 70% to 80% being singletons, with the ten largest covering around 4.1%. The specimen was PBMCs. These receptors originate from a woman in her thirties or forties in good health and CMV-seronegative.

The gene calls are TRBV11-2 and TRBJ1-1; 8 bases align to TRBD1. In germline, CDR1 is SGHAT, CDR2 FQNNGV. The CDR3 contains 15 residues. The ends lost 5 bases at V and 2 bases at J; junction bases unmatched: 7. The CDR3 protein is CASSRTDRANTEAFF. The CDR3 bases are TGTGCCAGCAGCCGAACGGACAGGGCTAACACTGAAGCTTTCTTT.

The chain is built from TRBV7-9 and TRBJ1-1, with 7 bases that match TRBD1. V shed 8 bases, J shed 5 bases, and the junction held 8 bases outside the gene matches. The length of the CDR3 is 13 residues. Looked up from germline, CDR1 is SEHNR and CDR2 is FQNEAQ (reference sequence). The CDR3 is CASLRRGVTEAFF. Here the CDR3 DNA reads TGTGCCAGCCTCCGCAGGGGGGTTACTGAAGCTTTCTTT.

This chain connects TRBV4-2 to TRBJ1-1; the match to TRBD1 covers 10 bases. The ends lost 6 bases at V and 1 base at J; junction bases unmatched: 11. This CDR3 spans 17 amino acids. Germline CDR1 LGHNA, CDR2 YNFKEQ. CDR3 DNA sequence: TGTGCCAGCAGACTTCGGGACAGGGGCGTTGGGAACACTGAAGCTTTCTTT. Translating it yields CASRLRDRGVGNTEAFF.

This clone was counted between two and nine times. The V gene is TRBV10-3, the J gene TRBJ1-1; tentative D call: TRBD1 (6 bases). V was pared by 6 bases and J by 2 bases, with 10 bases between. CDR3 length: 13 amino acids. Germline loops: CDR1 ENHRY, CDR2 SYGVKD. In DNA, the CDR3 is TGTGCCATCAGAAGACAGGACAACACTGAAGCTTTCTTT. Translating gives CAIRRQDNTEAFF.

V gene TRBV5-6 combines with J gene TRBJ1-1; 12 bases are a match to TRBD1. The CDR3 length is 14 residues. Germline CDR1 is SGHDT and CDR2 is YYEEEE. J gave up 5 bases and V 3 bases, and 2 bases lay outside the gene matches. CDR3: CASSSGQGATEAFF. CDR3 bases: TGTGCCAGCAGCTCGGGACAGGGGGCAACTGAAGCTTTCTTT.

This chain's CDR3 is CASGRGQGGFYGYTF. Here the CDR3 DNA reads TGTGCCAGCGGCCGGGGGCAGGGGGGTTTCTATGGCTACACCTTC. The V and J genes are TRBV2 and TRBJ1-2; 7 positions match TRBD1. Per germline, CDR1 SNHLY and CDR2 FYNNEI. This CDR3 is built from 15 residues. The V segment lost 8 bases and the J segment 4 bases; nucleotides outside the gene matches: 13.

The chain joins TRBV7-2 to TRBJ2-6; D ambiguous. Trimming left V 6 bases short and J 0 bases short, with 6 bases between. From germline, CDR1 is SGHTA and CDR2 FQGNSA. This CDR3 comprises 14 residues. CDR3 sequence (DNA): TGTGCCAGCAGTTCTTTCTCTGGGGCCAACGTCCTGACTTTC. Protein: CASSSFSGANVLTF.

This chain uses TRBV11-2 with TRBJ2-3; TRBD1 might be the D (5 bases). The V end was cut by 0 bases, the J end by 3 bases, with 7 bases between. The germline V gene has CDR1 SGHAT and CDR2 FQNNGV. The CDR3 runs to 14 residues. CDR3 in DNA: TGTGCCAGCAGCTTAGAGGCAGGGACAGATACGCAGTATTTT. It translates to CASSLEAGTDTQYF. Based on the CDR3 plus reference TRBV11-2 and TRBJ2-3, the full variable domain is EAGVAQSPRYKIIEKRQSVAFWCNPISGHATLYWYQQILGQGPKLLIQFQNNGVVDDSQLPKDRFSAERLKGVDSTLKIQPAKLEDSAVYLCASSLEAGTDTQYFGPGTRLTVL.

Note on this clone: Relative to the germline gene, one junction end is altered; a read error may explain this. Other DNA sequences in the same sample also yield this CDR3. This chain links TRBV13 with TRBJ2-7; 8 bases fit TRBD1. The germline CDR1 and CDR2 sequences are PRHDT and FYEKMQ (reference sequence). This CDR3 comprises 13 residues. The CDR3 bases are TGCGCCAGCAGCCAAGACAGGGGTGCCGAGCAGTACTTC. Translated, it gives CASSQDRGAEQYF.